The present entry profiles one TCR beta chain with its context. No antigen is known for it. This entry is derived from a study of OX40 agonist ivuxolimab in advanced cancers. In the study overall: Three patients, one with hepatocellular carcinoma and two with cutaneous melanoma, responded partially. Overall study results and limits: The antigens recognized by the expanded peripheral T cells, that is their antigen specificity, were not determined. CD8+ T cells averaged more expanded clones than CD4+. Circulating CD4+ and CD8+ T cells showed clonal expansion by week 6 at 0.1 to 3.0 mg/kg.

The repertoire was sequenced with immunoSEQ multiplex PCR; TCRdb's copy has only in-frame clones and lacks some. The sample comprises some 40,000 clones, about 89% of which are singletons, and approximately 15% rests with the top ten. The CDR3 is made up of 12 amino acids. Trimming removed 0 bases at V and 15 bases at J, with 12 bases between. In germline, CDR1 is PRHDT, CDR2 FYEKMQ (reference sequence). The specimen was CD4+ or CD8+ T cells sorted from blood, collected in a trial of the OX40 agonist ivuxolimab. The V and J genes are TRBV13 and TRBJ2-1; perhaps D is TRBD1 or TRBD2 (5 bases each). This TCR was sampled from an adult with an advanced solid tumor such as melanoma, head and neck, liver or kidney cancer. Here the CDR3 reads CASSLGSGPLFF. In DNA, the CDR3 is TGTGCCAGCAGCTTAGGCTCGGGACCGCTGTTCTTC.